The 2 T cell receptor beta chains reported below all come from one sample, sequenced in a study of shared clonotypes between healthy human individuals (dated by TCRdb to about 2020). The library was generated by the immunoSEQ multiplex PCR assay. Sourced from immuneACCESS, this table was stored by TCRdb with only in-frame sequences that have V and J called. A share of the clones is absent; for the studies checked, an unresolved V gene accounts for under half, and the remainder has no known explanation. This sample holds about 2.1 million clones; 85% to 95% were observed only once. The biggest ten clones account for 1.5% to 2% of the sample. CD8 naive samples were obtained by positive selection for CCR7 among CD45RO-negative cells, yielding a CD45RA+CCR7+ population from which TemRA cells were excluded. Sequenced sample: naive CD8+ T cells from PBMCs. This specimen's cell subset or site label, per the study, means: CD45RA+CCR7+. These receptors were obtained from a man in his late teens or twenties in good health. Some clones in this sample may be carry-over from other donors' samples.

The rearrangement joins TRBV28 to TRBJ1-5, with a possible D match to TRBD1 (6 bases). CDR3 length: 15 residues. Germline values: CDR1 MDHEN, CDR2 SYDVKM. Trimming removed 3 bases from V and 2 bases from J, with 11 bases in between. CDR3 amino acids: CASSLRGLGNQPQHF. CDR3 coding DNA: TGTGCCAGCAGTTTGAGGGGGTTGGGCAATCAGCCCCAGCATTTT.

This clone was counted between two and nine times. This chain joins TRBV4-1 and TRBJ1-5; no clear D. CDR1 and CDR2 (germline): MGHRA, YSYEKL. This CDR3 is built from 15 residues. Deletions cut 0 bases from V and 6 bases from J, with 12 bases between. The CDR3 reads CASSQEGMFGQPQHF. The DNA for the CDR3 is TGCGCCAGCAGCCAAGAGGGTATGTTTGGTCAGCCCCAGCATTTT.